This TCR beta chain emerged from a study of OX40 agonist ivuxolimab in advanced cancers. Concerning this clone: The target antigen is unknown.

Produced via immunoSEQ multiplex PCR; TCRdb's table is partial and in-frame only. The sample has 60,000 or so clones, approximately 86% seen once. Study findings and constraints: Also showing low normalized T-cell clonal expansion were some of the nonresponders.

Blood sampling was done at baseline, cycle 4 day 1, and cycle 7 day 1. The CDR3 has 15 amino acids. CDR1 and CDR2 from the germline V gene are SGDLS and YYNGEE. The V and J ends lost 0 bases and 7 bases respectively, with 13 bases between them. The TCR originated in an adult with an advanced solid tumor such as melanoma, head and neck, liver or kidney cancer. This specimen was CD4+ or CD8+ T cells sorted from blood, taken in a trial of the OX40 agonist ivuxolimab. The chain has TRBV9 and TRBJ1-4; TRBD1 might be the D (6 bases). CDR3: CASSVAQGVGEKLFF. CDR3 DNA: TGTGCCAGCAGCGTAGCACAGGGAGTGGGTGAAAAACTGTTTTTT.